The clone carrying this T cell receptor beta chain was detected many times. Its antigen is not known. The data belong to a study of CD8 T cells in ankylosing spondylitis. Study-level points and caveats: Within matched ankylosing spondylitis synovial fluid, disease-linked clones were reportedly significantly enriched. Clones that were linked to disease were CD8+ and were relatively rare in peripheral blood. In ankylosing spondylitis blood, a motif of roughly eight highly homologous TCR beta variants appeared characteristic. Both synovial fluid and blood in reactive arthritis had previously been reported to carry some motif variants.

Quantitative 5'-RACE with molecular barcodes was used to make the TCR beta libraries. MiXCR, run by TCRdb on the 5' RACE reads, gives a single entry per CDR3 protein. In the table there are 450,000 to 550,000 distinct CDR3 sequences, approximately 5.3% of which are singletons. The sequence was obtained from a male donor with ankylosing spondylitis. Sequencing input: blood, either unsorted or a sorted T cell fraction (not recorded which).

CDR3 protein: CASSGGLYDGYTF. The CDR3 coding sequence is TGTGCCAGCAGTGGAGGGTTGTACGATGGCTACACCTTC. V is TRBV25-1 and J is TRBJ1-2; D unclear. The CDR3 extends over 13 amino acids. V gave up 4 bases and J gave up 6 bases, with 12 bases separating them. From germline, CDR1 is MGHDK and CDR2 SYGVNS.